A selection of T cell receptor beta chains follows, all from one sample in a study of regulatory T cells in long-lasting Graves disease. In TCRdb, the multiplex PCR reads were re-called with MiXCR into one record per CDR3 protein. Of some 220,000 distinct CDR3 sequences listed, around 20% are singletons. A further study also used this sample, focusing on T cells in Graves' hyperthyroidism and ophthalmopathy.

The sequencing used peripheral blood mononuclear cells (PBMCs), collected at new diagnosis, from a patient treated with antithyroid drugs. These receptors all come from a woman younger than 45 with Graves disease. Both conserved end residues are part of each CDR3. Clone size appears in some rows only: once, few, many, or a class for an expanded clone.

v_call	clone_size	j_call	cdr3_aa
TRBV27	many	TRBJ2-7	CASSPYPQDSLPPEQYF
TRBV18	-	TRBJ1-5	CASSPPEGQETQHF
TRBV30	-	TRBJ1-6	CAWSRPESSPLHF
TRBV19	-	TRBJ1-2	CASSSGQVGYGYTF
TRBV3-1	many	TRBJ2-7	CASSHRSYEQYF
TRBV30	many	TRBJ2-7	CAWIPGQGANEQYF
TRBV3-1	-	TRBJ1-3	CASSQGQVLSSGNTIYF
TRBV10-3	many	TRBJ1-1	CAISPETGLNTEAFF
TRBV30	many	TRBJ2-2	CAWSYVSGNGELFF
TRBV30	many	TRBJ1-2	CAWSARDRGGYTF
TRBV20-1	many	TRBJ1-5	CSAVGRGQPQHF
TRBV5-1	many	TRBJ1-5	CASSILVEGQGNNQPQHF
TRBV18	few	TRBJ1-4	CAGSLRPGATNEKLFF
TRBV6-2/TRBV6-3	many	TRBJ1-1	CASSAQQGVYTEAFF
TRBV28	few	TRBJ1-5	CASSLGGTGSGQPQHF
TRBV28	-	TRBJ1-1	CASSLPGGWDTEAFF
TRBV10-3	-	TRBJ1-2	CAISAPDWGRPDGYTF
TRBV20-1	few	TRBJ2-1	CSARDPHIYNEQFF
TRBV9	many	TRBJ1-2	CASSAPAGAFYGYTF
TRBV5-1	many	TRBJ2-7	CASSTTSGSQYEQYF
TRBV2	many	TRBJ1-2	CASSSLTGNGYTF
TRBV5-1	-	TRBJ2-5	CASSLNQETQYF
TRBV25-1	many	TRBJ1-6	CASSHRRGGNSPLHF
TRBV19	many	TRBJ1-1	CASRVTGPAEAFF
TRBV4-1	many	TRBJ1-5	CASSQELGGNQPQHF
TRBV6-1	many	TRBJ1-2	CASSGTGAGGYTF
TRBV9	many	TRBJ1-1	CASSVASGNTEAFF
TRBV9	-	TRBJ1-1	CASSVDSHLTEAFF
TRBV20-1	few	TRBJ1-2	CSARATGNSYGYTF
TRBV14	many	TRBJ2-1	CASSQQSKGYNEQFF
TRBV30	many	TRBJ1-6	CAWSAQGNSPLHF
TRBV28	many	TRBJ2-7	CASWRTGDYEQYF
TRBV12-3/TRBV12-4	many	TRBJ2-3	CASRNSGGTDTQYF
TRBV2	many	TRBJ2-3	CASSKDRSTDTQYF
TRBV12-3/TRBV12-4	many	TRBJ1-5	CASTSRTGGNQPQHF
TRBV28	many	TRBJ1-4	CASSQGTGVNEKLFF